The TCR beta chain described here comes from a study of CD8+ T cells in alopecia areata. Of note for this clone: The target antigen is unknown.

This CDR3 comprises 17 residues. Germline V gene data show CDR1 as MGHDK and CDR2 as SYGVNS. The germline V and J ends were trimmed by 3 bases and 3 bases, with 21 bases remaining between them. Extraction of RNA preceded its reverse transcription into cDNA, which served as the sequencing template. The repertoire was sequenced with immunoSEQ multiplex PCR; TCRdb's copy has only in-frame clones and lacks some. Among 150,000 to 200,000 clones listed, around 71% were seen once. General study findings and limits: Alopecia totalis/universalis scalp especially showed more expanded CD8+ clones than normal scalp.

The sequence was collected from a human donor with alopecia areata. This material consisted of CD8+ T cells sorted from blood, taken at week 0. The rearrangement uses TRBV25-1 and TRBJ2-7; TRBD1 or TRBD2 may be the D gene (5 bases each). Here the CDR3 reads CASSDLSRDGLLYEQYF. DNA for the CDR3: TGTGCCAGCAGTGATTTATCCCGGGACGGACTTCTCTACGAGCAGTACTTC.